One and the same sample provided the 23 T cell receptor beta chains below, sequenced in a study of cytomegalovirus exposure and HLA in healthy donors. The PCR employed 60 Vbeta primers together with 13 Jbeta primers. The data were produced by immunoSEQ multiplex PCR, yet TCRdb's version contains in-frame clones alone and is incomplete. This sample has fewer than 200,000 clones, with 77% found just once. Sequenced sample: PBMCs. These receptors all stem from a woman aged 35 to 49 in good health and CMV-seropositive.

The chain links TRBV19 to TRBJ2-5, with TRBD2 identical over 12 bases. V was pared by 3 bases and J by 5 bases, with 10 bases of the junction left unmatched. This CDR3 is built from 17 residues. The germline gives CDR1 LNHDA, CDR2 SQIVND (reference sequence). CDR3 region: CASSMASGGALWETQYF. CDR3 sequence (DNA): TGTGCCAGTAGTATGGCTAGCGGGGGGGCTTTATGGGAGACCCAGTACTTC.

V is TRBV27 and J is TRBJ2-3, with D perhaps TRBD2 (7 bases). Germline CDR1 reads MNHEY; CDR2 reads SMNVEV (reference sequence). The CDR3 is made up of 16 amino acids. V was pared by 5 bases and J by 3 bases, with 18 bases between. CDR3 residues: CASSNTEGGLTDTQYF. DNA of the CDR3: TGTGCCAGCAGTAACACTGAGGGGGGGCTGACAGATACGCAGTATTTT.

The chain links TRBV30 to TRBJ1-2; a possible D gene is TRBD1 (5 bases). The CDR3 has 11 amino acids. The V end was cut by 4 bases, the J end by 6 bases, with 9 bases between. CDR1 is GTSNPN and CDR2 is SVGIG in the germline V gene (reference sequence). The CDR3 reads CAWTTRDGYTF. The CDR3 DNA follows: TGTGCCTGGACAACCAGGGATGGCTACACCTTC.

This chain connects TRBV27 to TRBJ2-1; 7 bases agree with TRBD1. This CDR3 region has 17 residues. V was clipped by 3 bases and J by 7 bases; unmatched bases: 15. CDR1 MNHEY and CDR2 SMNVEV come from the germline V gene (reference sequence). CDR3 DNA sequence: TGTGCCAGCAGTTTCTCTTCTGGCAGGGGGAACATGAATGAGCAGTTCTTC. It yields the protein CASSFSSGRGNMNEQFF.

The rearrangement joins TRBV6-5 to TRBJ2-7, with 12 bases fitting TRBD2. Germline CDR1 reads MNHEY; CDR2 reads SVGAGI. V lost 5 bases, J lost 4 bases, and 3 bases stayed unmatched. The CDR3 consists of 14 residues. This CDR3 reads CASSPGLAGYEQYF. In nucleotides, the CDR3 is TGTGCCAGCAGTCCCGGACTAGCGGGGTACGAGCAGTACTTC.

A note on this clone: The same CDR3 arises from other DNA sequences in this sample as well. The chain combines TRBV7-2 with TRBJ1-2; 11 nucleotides match TRBD1. Germline assignment: CDR1 SGHTA and CDR2 FQGNSA. The V gene end was trimmed by 1 base and the J gene end by 2 bases; junction bases not matched to a gene: 0. This CDR3 is built from 15 residues. Written as DNA, the CDR3 is TGTGCCAGCAGCTTAGGGACAGGGGGCAACTATGGCTACACCTTC. It translates to CASSLGTGGNYGYTF.

CDR3 nucleotide sequence: TGTGCCAGCAGTTATACAGATACGCAGTATTTT. Encoded protein: CASSYTDTQYF. The V gene is TRBV2, the J gene TRBJ2-3; no definite D call. V was clipped by 5 bases and J by 3 bases, with 3 bases between them. Germline V gene data show CDR1 as SNHLY and CDR2 as FYNNEI. CDR3 length equals 11 residues.

A single count supports this clone. This rearrangement joins TRBV25-1 to TRBJ2-5, with 14 bases fitting TRBD2. J gave up 1 base and V 2 bases, and 0 bases lay outside the gene matches. Looked up from germline, CDR1 is MGHDK and CDR2 is SYGVNS. CDR3 length: 16 amino acids. The CDR3 loop is CASSEGTSGGQETQYF. For the CDR3, the DNA is TGTGCCAGCAGTGAAGGGACTAGCGGGGGCCAAGAGACCCAGTACTTC.

This clone was detected only a few times. V gene TRBV6-1 combines with J gene TRBJ2-5, with a tentative D call TRBD2 (6 bases). The DNA end favors TRBJ2-7, so the J call may be wrong. The CDR3 is 13 residues long. Germline V gene sequence: CDR1 MNHNS, CDR2 SASEGT. Written as DNA, the CDR3 is TGTGCCAGCGCGGCGGGGATAACCTACGAGCAGTACTTC. It yields the protein CASAAGITYEQYF.

This chain joins TRBV30 and TRBJ2-3; D possibly corresponds to TRBD1 (6 bases). With 4 bases removed from V and 7 bases from J, the gap between germline ends came to 15 bases. The CDR3 runs 13 residues. Germline V lookup: CDR1 GTSNPN, CDR2 SVGIG (reference sequence). CDR3 in amino acids: CAWTSTGINTQYF. As DNA, the CDR3 is TGTGCCTGGACGTCTACAGGGATCAATACGCAGTATTTT.

This rearrangement joins TRBV5-6 to TRBJ1-1; D remains unclear. The germline V gene has CDR1 SGHDT and CDR2 YYEEEE. CDR3 length: 15 residues. V shed 2 bases and J shed 1 base, with 12 bases lying between them. The CDR3 nucleotides are TGTGCCAGCAGCTTAGCCGGCAGGCCGAACACTGAAGCTTTCTTT. Its protein product is CASSLAGRPNTEAFF.

The V and J genes are TRBV20-1 and TRBJ2-7; no reliable D call. This CDR3 region has 10 residues. The ends were cut back, 3 bases at V and 9 bases at J, with 9 bases in the middle. Germline V gene lookup returns CDR1 DFQATT and CDR2 SNEGSKA (reference sequence). The CDR3 DNA reads TGCAGTGCTAGTGACTTAACGCAGTACTTC. The encoded protein is CSASDLTQYF.

The chain links TRBV4-1 to TRBJ1-5, with D hard to call. The length of the CDR3 is 14 residues. CDR1 and CDR2 from the germline V gene are MGHRA and YSYEKL. Trimming removed 1 base from V and 9 bases from J, with 13 bases in between. The CDR3 bases are TGCGCCAGCAGCCAAGTCTACAGCTTGGCGCCCCAGCATTTT. This gives the protein CASSQVYSLAPQHF.

The chain links TRBV2 to TRBJ2-3; 7 positions match TRBD2. Germline CDR1 reads SNHLY; CDR2 reads FYNNEI. The CDR3 consists of 14 residues. V was clipped by 7 bases and J by 7 bases; unmatched bases: 11. This CDR3 is CASMGGGTRNTQYF. The CDR3 bases are TGTGCCAGCATGGGGGGGGGAACAAGAAATACGCAGTATTTT.

This clone came up a few times. V is TRBV6-5 and J is TRBJ2-2; a weak D match, TRBD1 (5 bases). The germline gives CDR1 MNHEY, CDR2 SVGAGI. This CDR3 is built from 14 residues. The V and J ends lost 6 bases and 6 bases respectively, with 14 bases between them. CDR3 in amino acids: CASRTDRLAGELFF. In nucleotides, the CDR3 is TGTGCCAGCAGAACCGACAGATTGGCCGGGGAGCTGTTTTTT.

J is TRBJ1-1 and V is TRBV18, with 8 bases that match TRBD1. J gave up 4 bases and V 1 base, and 5 bases lay outside the gene matches. Per the germline V gene, CDR1 is KGHSH and CDR2 is LQKENI. The CDR3 totals 15 residues. The CDR3 region is CASSPRQGSPTEAFF. CDR3 coding DNA: TGTGCCAGCTCACCACGACAGGGGTCCCCCACTGAAGCTTTCTTT.

The V and J genes are TRBV5-1 and TRBJ2-7, with D maybe TRBD1 (6 bases). The V end lost 0 bases, the J end lost 5 bases, and 15 bases lay between the germline ends. The CDR3 runs 15 residues. Germline V gene sequence: CDR1 SGHRS, CDR2 YFSETQ. CDR3 in DNA: TGCGCCAGCAGCTTGGGGGTTACAGGGAAAAACGAGCAGTACTTC. Its translation: CASSLGVTGKNEQYF. The full variable domain, completed using reference TRBV5-1 and TRBJ2-7, is KAGVTQTPRYLIKTRGQQVTLSCSPISGHRSVSWYQQTPGQGLQFLFEYFSETQRNKGNFPGRFSGRQFSNSRSEMNVSTLELGDSALYLCASSLGVTGKNEQYFGPGTRLTVT.

The chain is built from TRBV7-2 and TRBJ2-3, with D unclear. This CDR3 has 15 residues. With 1 base removed from V and 2 bases from J, the gap between germline ends came to 10 bases. Germline lookup yields CDR1 SGHTA and CDR2 FQGNSA. DNA for the CDR3: TGTGCCAGCAGCTTAGATGGCCAGTACACAGATACGCAGTATTTT. Translation gives CASSLDGQYTDTQYF.

This clone was seen just once. The chain joins TRBV23-1 to TRBJ1-5; 12 bases line up with TRBD1. TRBV23-1 is an ORF, with its function uncertain. The ends lost 2 bases at V and 5 bases at J; junction bases unmatched: 4. This CDR3 is 16 amino acids long. DNA for the CDR3: TGCGCCAGCAGTCAACCGGGACAGGGGGCTTATCAGCCCCAGCATTTT. Translated, it gives CASSQPGQGAYQPQHF.

This rearrangement joins TRBV7-2 to TRBJ1-1, with D possibly TRBD1 on 5 matching bases. The germline V gene encodes CDR1 SGHTA and CDR2 FQGNSA. Trimming took 1 base from V and 1 from J, leaving 10 bases between them. The CDR3 loop spans 15 amino acids. In nucleotides, the CDR3 is TGTGCCAGCAGCTTAGTGACAGCGACGAACACTGAAGCTTTCTTT. Its translation is CASSLVTATNTEAFF. The entire variable domain, with the rest obtained from reference TRBV7-2 and TRBJ1-1, is as follows: GAGVSQSPSNKVTEKGKDVELRCDPISGHTALYWYRQSLGQGLEFLIYFQGNSAPDKSGLPSDRFSAERTGGSVSTLTIQRTQQEDSAVYLCASSLVTATNTEAFFGQGTRLTVV.

This chain joins TRBV7-8 and TRBJ2-1, with D hard to call. Trimming took 5 bases from V and 7 from J, leaving 21 bases between them. CDR1 and CDR2 (germline): SGHVS, FQNEAQ. This CDR3 contains 16 residues. The CDR3 protein is CASSRPRIGALNEQFF. CDR3 coding DNA: TGTGCCAGCAGCCGACCTAGGATAGGCGCTCTTAATGAGCAGTTCTTC.

V usage is TRBV6-6 and J usage is TRBJ1-6; D perhaps matches TRBD1 (5 bases). V was clipped by 2 bases and J by 8 bases, with 16 bases between them. This CDR3 comprises 16 residues. Germline V CDR1 and CDR2: MNHNY, SVGAGI (reference sequence). CDR3 DNA: TGTGCCAGCAGTTACCCACTCCAGGGTGTGGATTCACCCCTCCACTTT. It yields the protein CASSYPLQGVDSPLHF.

This chain uses TRBV5-5 with TRBJ2-7; D remains unclear. The CDR3 runs 11 residues. From germline, CDR1 is SGHKS and CDR2 YYEKEE (reference sequence). Deletions cut 2 bases from V and 3 bases from J, with 3 bases between. CDR3 sequence (DNA): TGTGCCAGCAGCTTCAACTACGAGCAGTACTTC. Translated: CASSFNYEQYF.